This is a list of T cell receptor beta chains from one sample in a study of identifying expanded T cells in peripheral blood. Repertoires were generated with immunoSEQ multiplex PCR, while TCRdb's copy carries only in-frame clones and drops some. The repertoire includes about 58,000 clones, roughly 90% of them detected once, and about 3.7% sits in the top ten. The sample consisted of blood. These receptors came from a person aged 18-70 years in good health. Each CDR3 is given with its conserved first and last residue. D genes are given only for firm matches. Size tells how often a clone was seen (once, few, many) or the class of an expanded clone, and some rows leave it out.

cdr3_aa: CASSPQGTGSGTEAFF
v_call: TRBV18
d_call: TRBD1
clone_size: .

cdr3_aa: CASSQDARGVVWAFF
v_call: TRBV4-3
d_call: .
clone_size: .

cdr3_aa: CASSEGENYGYTF
v_call: TRBV2
d_call: .
clone_size: .

cdr3_aa: CAWSARLLNTEAFF
v_call: TRBV30
d_call: .
clone_size: .

cdr3_aa: CASSAASYEQYF
v_call: TRBV11-2
d_call: .
clone_size: .

cdr3_aa: CASSLREMNTEAFF
v_call: TRBV5-1
d_call: .
clone_size: once

cdr3_aa: CASSVPGSGITGELFF
v_call: TRBV5-4
d_call: TRBD2
clone_size: few

cdr3_aa: CASSSRGEDTQYF
v_call: TRBV5-8
d_call: .
clone_size: .

cdr3_aa: CASSADFATQYF
v_call: TRBV7-2
d_call: .
clone_size: once

cdr3_aa: CASSLGTGVSPLHF
v_call: TRBV27
d_call: TRBD1
clone_size: .

cdr3_aa: CASSLHIYEQYF
v_call: TRBV12-1
d_call: .
clone_size: .